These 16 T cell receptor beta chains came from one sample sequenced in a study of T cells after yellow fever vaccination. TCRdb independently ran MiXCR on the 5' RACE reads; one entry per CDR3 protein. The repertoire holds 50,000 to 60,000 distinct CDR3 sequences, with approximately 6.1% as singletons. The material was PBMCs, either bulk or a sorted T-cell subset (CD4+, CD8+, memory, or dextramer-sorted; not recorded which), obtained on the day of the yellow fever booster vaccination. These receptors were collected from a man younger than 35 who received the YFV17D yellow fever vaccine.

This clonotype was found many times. The CDR3 is CASSKVPGRTYEQYV. For the CDR3, the DNA is TGTGCCAGCAGCAAGGTCCCAGGGCGGACCTACGAGCAGTACGTC. The chain carries TRBV21-1 and TRBJ2-7; TRBD1 was called by the table and not checked on the DNA. TRBV21-1 is a recognized pseudogene. This CDR3 region has 15 residues.

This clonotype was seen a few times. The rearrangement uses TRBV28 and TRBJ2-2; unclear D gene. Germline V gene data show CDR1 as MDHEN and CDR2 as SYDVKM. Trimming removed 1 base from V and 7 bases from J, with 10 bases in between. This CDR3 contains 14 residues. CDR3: CASSLSSTDGELFF. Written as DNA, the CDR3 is TGTGCCAGCAGTTTATCCTCCACGGACGGGGAGCTGTTTTTT. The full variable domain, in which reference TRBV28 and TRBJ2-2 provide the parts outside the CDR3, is DVKVTQSSRYLVKRTGEKVFLECVQDMDHENMFWYRQDPGLGLRLIYFSYDVKMKEKGDIPEGYSVSREKKERFSLILESASTNQTSMYLCASSLSSTDGELFFGEGSRLTVL.

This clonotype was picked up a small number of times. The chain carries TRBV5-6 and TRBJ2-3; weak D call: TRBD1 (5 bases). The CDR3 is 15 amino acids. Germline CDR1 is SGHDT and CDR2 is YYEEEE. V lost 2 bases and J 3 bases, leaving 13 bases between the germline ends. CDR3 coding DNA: TGTGCCAGCAGCTTTGTGGGGTCAGGGACAGATACGCAGTATTTT. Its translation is CASSFVGSGTDTQYF.

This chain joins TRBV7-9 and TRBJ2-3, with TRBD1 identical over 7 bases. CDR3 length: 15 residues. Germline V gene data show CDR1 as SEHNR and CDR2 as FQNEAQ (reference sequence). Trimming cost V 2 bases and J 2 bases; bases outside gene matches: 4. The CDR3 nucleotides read TGTGCCAGCAGCTTACCGGACAGGAACACAGATACGCAGTATTTT. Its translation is CASSLPDRNTDTQYF.

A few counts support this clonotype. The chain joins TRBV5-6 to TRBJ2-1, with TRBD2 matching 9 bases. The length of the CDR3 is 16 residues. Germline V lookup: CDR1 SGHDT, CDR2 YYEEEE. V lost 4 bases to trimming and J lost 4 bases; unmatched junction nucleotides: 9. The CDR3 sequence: CASSPLKRGVYNEQFF. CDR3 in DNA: TGTGCCAGCAGCCCACTTAAGCGGGGGGTATACAATGAGCAGTTCTTC.

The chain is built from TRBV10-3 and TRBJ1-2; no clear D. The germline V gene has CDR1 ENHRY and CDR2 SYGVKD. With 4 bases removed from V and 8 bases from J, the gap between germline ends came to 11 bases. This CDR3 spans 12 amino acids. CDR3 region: CAISVTARGYTF. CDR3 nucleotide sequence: TGTGCCATCAGTGTTACGGCCCGAGGCTACACCTTC.

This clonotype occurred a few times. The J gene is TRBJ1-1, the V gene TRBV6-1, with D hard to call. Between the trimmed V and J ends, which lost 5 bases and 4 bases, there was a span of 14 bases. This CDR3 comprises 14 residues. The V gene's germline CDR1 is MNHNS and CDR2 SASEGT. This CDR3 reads CASSRVREGTEAFF. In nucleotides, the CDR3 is TGTGCCAGCAGTCGGGTCCGGGAGGGCACTGAAGCTTTCTTT.

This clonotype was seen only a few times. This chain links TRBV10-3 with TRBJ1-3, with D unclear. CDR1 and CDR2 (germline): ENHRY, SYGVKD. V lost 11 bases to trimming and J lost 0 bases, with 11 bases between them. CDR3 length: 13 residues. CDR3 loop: CARRESSGNTIYF. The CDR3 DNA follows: TGTGCCCGACGGGAATCCTCTGGAAACACCATATATTTT.

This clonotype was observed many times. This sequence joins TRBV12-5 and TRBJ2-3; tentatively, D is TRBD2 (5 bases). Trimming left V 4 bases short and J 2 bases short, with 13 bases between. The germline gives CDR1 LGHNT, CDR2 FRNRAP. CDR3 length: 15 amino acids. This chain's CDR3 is CASGSRGTDTDTQYF. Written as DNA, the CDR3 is TGTGCTAGTGGTTCCCGGGGAACCGACACAGATACGCAGTATTTT.

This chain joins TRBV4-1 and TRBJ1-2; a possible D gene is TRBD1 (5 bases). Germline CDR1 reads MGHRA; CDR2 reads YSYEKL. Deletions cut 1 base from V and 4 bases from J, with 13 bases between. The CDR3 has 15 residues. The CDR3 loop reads CASSQVGDYGYGYTF. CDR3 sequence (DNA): TGCGCCAGCAGCCAAGTTGGGGACTACGGCTATGGCTACACCTTC.

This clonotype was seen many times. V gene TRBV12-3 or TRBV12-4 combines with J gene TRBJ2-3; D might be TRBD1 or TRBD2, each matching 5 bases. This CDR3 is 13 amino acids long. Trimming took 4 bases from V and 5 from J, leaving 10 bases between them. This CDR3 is CASSWDPEDTQYF. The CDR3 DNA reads TGTGCCAGCAGTTGGGACCCAGAAGATACGCAGTATTTT.

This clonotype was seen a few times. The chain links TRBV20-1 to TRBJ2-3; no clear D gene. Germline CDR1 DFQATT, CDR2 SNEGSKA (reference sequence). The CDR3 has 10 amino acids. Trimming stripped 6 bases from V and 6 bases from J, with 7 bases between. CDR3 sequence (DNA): TGCAGTGCCCGTGGGGATACGCAGTATTTT. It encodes CSARGDTQYF.

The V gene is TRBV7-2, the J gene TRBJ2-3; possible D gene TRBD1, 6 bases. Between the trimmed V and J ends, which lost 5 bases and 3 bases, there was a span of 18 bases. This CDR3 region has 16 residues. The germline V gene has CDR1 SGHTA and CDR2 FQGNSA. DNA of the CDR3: TGTGCCAGCAGCCCCCCCCGGGAAGGGGGTACAGATACGCAGTATTTT. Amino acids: CASSPPREGGTDTQYF.

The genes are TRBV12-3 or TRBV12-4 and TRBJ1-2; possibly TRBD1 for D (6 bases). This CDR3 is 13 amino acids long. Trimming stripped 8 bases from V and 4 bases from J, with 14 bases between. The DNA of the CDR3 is TGTGCCAGCCTCGGACCGGGGGCCTATGGCTACACCTTC. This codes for CASLGPGAYGYTF.

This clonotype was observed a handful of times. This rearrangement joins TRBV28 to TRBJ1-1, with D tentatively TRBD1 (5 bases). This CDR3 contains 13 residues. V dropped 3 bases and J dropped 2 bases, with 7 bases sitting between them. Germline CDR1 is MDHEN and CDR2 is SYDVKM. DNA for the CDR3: TGTGCCAGCAGTTTTCAGGGTAACACTGAAGCTTTCTTT. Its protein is CASSFQGNTEAFF.

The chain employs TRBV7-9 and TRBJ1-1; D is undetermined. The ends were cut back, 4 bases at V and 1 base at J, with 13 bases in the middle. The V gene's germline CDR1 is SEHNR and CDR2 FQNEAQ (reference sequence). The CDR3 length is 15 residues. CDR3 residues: CASSSTGRENTEAFF. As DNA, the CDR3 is TGTGCCAGCAGCTCTACCGGACGGGAGAACACTGAAGCTTTCTTT.